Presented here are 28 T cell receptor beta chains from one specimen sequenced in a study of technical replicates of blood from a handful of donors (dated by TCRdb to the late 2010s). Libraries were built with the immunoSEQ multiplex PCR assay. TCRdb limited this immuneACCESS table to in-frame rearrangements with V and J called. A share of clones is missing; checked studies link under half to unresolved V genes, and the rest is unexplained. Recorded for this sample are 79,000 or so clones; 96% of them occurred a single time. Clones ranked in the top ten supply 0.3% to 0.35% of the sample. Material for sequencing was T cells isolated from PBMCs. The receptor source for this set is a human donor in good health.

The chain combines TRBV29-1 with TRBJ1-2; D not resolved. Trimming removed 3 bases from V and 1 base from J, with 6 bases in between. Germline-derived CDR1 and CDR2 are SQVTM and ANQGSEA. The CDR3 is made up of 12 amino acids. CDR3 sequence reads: CSVDRLNYGYTF. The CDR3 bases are TGCAGCGTTGACAGGCTTAACTATGGCTACACCTTC.

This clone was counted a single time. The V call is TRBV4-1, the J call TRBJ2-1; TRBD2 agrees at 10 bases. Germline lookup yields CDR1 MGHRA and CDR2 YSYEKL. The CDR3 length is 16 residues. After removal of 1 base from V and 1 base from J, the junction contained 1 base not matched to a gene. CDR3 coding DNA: TGCGCCAGCAGCCAAGGTAGCGGGAGGTCCTACAATGAGCAGTTCTTC. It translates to CASSQGSGRSYNEQFF.

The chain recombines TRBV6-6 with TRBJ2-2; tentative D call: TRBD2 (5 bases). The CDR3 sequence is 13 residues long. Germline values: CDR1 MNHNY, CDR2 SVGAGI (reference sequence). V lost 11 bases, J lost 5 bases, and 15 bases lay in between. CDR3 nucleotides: TGTGCCGGGCGGGTCCTCATAACCGGGGAGCTGTTTTTT. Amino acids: CAGRVLITGELFF.

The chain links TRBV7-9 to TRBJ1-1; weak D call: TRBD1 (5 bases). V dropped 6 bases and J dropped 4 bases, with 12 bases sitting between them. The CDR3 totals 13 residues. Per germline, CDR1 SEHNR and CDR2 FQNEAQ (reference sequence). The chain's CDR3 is CASRAGRITEAFF. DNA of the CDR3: TGTGCCAGCAGGGCAGGGAGGATCACTGAAGCTTTCTTT.

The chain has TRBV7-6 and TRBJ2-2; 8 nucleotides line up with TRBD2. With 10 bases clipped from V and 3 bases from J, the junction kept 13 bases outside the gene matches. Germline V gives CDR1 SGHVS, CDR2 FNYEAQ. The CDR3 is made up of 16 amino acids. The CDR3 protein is CAIAGFSGMDTGELFF. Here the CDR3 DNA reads TGTGCCATCGCGGGTTTTAGCGGGATGGACACCGGGGAGCTGTTTTTT.

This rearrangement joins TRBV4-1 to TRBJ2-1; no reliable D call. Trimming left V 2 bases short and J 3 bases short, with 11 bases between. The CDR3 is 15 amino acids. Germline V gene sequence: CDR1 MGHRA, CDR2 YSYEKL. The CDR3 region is CASSQIGSFYNEQFF. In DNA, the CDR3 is TGCGCCAGCAGCCAAATCGGGTCATTCTACAATGAGCAGTTCTTC.

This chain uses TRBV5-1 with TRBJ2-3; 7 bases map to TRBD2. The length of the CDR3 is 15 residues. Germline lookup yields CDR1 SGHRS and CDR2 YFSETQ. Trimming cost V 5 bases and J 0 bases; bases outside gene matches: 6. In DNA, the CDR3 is TGCGCCAGCAGTACAAGCGGGGTCAGCACAGATACGCAGTATTTT. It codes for CASSTSGVSTDTQYF.

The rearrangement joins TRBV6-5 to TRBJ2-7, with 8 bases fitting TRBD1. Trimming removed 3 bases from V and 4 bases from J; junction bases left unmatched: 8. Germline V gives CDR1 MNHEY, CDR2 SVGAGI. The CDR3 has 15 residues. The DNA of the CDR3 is TGTGCCAGCAGTTATAGGACAGGGTCGGCATACGAGCAGTACTTC. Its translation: CASSYRTGSAYEQYF.

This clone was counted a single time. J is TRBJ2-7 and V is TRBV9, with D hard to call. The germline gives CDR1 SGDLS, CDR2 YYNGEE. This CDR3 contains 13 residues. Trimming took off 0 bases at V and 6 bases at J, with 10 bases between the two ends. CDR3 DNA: TGTGCCAGCAGCGTAGGGCATAGAGGCGAGCAGTACTTC. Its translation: CASSVGHRGEQYF.

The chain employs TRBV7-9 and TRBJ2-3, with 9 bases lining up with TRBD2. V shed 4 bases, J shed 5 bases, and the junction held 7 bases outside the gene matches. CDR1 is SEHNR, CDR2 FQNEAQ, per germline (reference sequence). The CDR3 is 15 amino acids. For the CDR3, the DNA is TGTGCCAGCAGCTCTTTAGCGGGAGAAAGAGATACGCAGTATTTT. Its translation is CASSSLAGERDTQYF.

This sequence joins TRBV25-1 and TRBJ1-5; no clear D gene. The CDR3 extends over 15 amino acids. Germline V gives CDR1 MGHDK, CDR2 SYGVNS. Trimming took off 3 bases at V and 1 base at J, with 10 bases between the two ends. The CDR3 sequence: CASSESAGSNQPQHF. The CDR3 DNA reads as TGTGCCAGCAGTGAGTCTGCGGGCAGCAATCAGCCCCAGCATTTT. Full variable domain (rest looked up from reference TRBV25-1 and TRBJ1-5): EADIYQTPRYLVIGTGKKITLECSQTMGHDKMYWYQQDPGMELHLIHYSYGVNSTEKGDLSSESTVSRIRTEHFPLTLESARPSHTSQYLCASSESAGSNQPQHFGDGTRLSIL.

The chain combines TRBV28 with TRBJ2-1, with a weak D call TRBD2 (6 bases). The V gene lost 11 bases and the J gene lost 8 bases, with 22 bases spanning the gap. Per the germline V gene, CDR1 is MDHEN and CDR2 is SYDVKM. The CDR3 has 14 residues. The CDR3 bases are TGTGCCTGGGGTAGGGCGGGAACCCGTTATGAGCAGTTCTTC. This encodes CAWGRAGTRYEQFF. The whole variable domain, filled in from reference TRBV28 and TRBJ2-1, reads DVKVTQSSRYLVKRTGEKVFLECVQDMDHENMFWYRQDPGLGLRLIYFSYDVKMKEKGDIPEGYSVSREKKERFSLILESASTNQTSMYLCAWGRAGTRYEQFFGPGTRLTVL.

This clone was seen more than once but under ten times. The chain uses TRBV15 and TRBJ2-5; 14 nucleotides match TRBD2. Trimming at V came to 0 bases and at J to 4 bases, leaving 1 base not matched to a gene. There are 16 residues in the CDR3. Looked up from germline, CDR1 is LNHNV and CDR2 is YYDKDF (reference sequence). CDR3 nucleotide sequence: TGTGCCACCAGCAGAGATGGGACTAGCGGGAGAGAGACCCAGTACTTC. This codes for CATSRDGTSGRETQYF.

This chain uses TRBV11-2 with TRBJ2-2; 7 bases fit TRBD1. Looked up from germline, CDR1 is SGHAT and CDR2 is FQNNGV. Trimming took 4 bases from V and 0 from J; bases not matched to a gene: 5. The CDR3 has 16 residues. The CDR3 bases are TGTGCCAGCAGCTCGTGGGGACAGACGAACACCGGGGAGCTGTTTTTT. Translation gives CASSSWGQTNTGELFF. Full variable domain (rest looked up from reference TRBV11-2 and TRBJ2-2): EAGVAQSPRYKIIEKRQSVAFWCNPISGHATLYWYQQILGQGPKLLIQFQNNGVVDDSQLPKDRFSAERLKGVDSTLKIQPAKLEDSAVYLCASSSWGQTNTGELFFGEGSRLTVL.

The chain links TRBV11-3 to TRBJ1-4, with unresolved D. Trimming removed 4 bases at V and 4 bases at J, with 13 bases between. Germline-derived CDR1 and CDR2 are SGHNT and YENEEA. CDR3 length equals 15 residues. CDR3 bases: TGTGCCAGCAGCTCCGAATGGGAGAATAATGAAAAACTGTTTTTT. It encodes CASSSEWENNEKLFF.

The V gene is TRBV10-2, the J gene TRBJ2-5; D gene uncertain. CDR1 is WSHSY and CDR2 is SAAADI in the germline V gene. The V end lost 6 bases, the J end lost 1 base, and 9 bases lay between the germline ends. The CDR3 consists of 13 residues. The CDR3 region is CASRRGSQETQYF. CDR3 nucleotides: TGCGCCAGCAGAAGAGGCAGCCAAGAGACCCAGTACTTC.

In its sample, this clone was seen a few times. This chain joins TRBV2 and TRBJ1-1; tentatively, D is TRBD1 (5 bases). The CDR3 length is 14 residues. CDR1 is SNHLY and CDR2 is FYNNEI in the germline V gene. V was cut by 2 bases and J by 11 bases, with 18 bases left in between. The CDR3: CASSESFQGRLAFF. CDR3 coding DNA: TGTGCCAGCAGTGAAAGCTTCCAGGGTAGGTTGGCTTTCTTT.

The CDR3 region has the DNA TGTGCCAGCAGTGCTTCGGGAGATCAGCCCCAGCATTTT. Amino acids: CASSASGDQPQHF. The V call is TRBV28, the J call TRBJ1-5; D gene uncertain. Trimming stripped 5 bases from V and 5 bases from J, with 10 bases between. This CDR3 region has 13 residues. Germline assignment: CDR1 MDHEN and CDR2 SYDVKM. Supplemented by reference TRBV28 and TRBJ1-5, the full variable domain reads DVKVTQSSRYLVKRTGEKVFLECVQDMDHENMFWYRQDPGLGLRLIYFSYDVKMKEKGDIPEGYSVSREKKERFSLILESASTNQTSMYLCASSASGDQPQHFGDGTRLSIL.

The CDR3 bases are TGTGCCAGCAGTTCCGGGACAGGACCCTCCTATGGCTACACCTTC. Protein product: CASSSGTGPSYGYTF. The chain joins TRBV28 to TRBJ1-2, with 8 bases aligning to TRBD1. Germline V gene lookup returns CDR1 MDHEN and CDR2 SYDVKM. The CDR3 is made up of 15 amino acids. V was clipped by 4 bases and J by 4 bases; unmatched bases: 8.

The CDR3 nucleotides are TGTGCCAGCAGCCATGACTCGGGGGGAGGGGTGAACACTGAAGCTTTCTTT. It encodes CASSHDSGGGVNTEAFF. J is TRBJ1-1 and V is TRBV4-2, with D tentatively TRBD1 (5 bases). This CDR3 contains 17 residues. V was cut by 3 bases and J by 0 bases, with 17 bases left in between. CDR1 and CDR2 (germline): LGHNA, YNFKEQ.

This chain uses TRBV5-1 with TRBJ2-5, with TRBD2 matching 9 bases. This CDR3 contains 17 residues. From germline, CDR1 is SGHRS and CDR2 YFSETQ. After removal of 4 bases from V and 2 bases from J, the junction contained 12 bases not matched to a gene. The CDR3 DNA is TGCGCCAGCAGCCTTAGACTAGCGGAAAAGGTTCAAGAGACCCAGTACTTC. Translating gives CASSLRLAEKVQETQYF.

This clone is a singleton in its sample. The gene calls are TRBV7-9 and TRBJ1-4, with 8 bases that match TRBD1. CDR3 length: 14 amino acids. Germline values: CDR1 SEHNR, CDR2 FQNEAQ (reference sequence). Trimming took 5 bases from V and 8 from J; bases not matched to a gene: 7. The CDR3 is CASSQGTGREKLFF. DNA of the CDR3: TGTGCCAGCAGCCAGGGGACAGGCAGAGAAAAACTGTTTTTT.

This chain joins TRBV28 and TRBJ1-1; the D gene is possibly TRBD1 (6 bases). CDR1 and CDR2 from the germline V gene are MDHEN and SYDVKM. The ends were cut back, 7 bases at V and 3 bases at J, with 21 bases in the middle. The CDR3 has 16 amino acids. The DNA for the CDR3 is TGTGCCAGCAATTTTGTTGCGGGGGCAGGAGACACTGAAGCTTTCTTT. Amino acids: CASNFVAGAGDTEAFF.

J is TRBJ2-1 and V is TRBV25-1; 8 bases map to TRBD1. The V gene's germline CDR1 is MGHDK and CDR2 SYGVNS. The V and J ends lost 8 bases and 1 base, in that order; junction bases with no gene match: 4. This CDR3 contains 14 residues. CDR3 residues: CASGGTGSYNEQFF. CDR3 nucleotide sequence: TGTGCCAGCGGCGGGACAGGTTCCTACAATGAGCAGTTCTTC. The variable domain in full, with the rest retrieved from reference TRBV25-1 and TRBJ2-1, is EADIYQTPRYLVIGTGKKITLECSQTMGHDKMYWYQQDPGMELHLIHYSYGVNSTEKGDLSSESTVSRIRTEHFPLTLESARPSHTSQYLCASGGTGSYNEQFFGPGTRLTVL.

The CDR3 protein is CASSRSRDSSYEQYF. CDR3 in DNA: TGTGCCAGCAGCCGTTCACGGGACAGTTCCTACGAGCAGTACTTC. The chain is built from TRBV7-9 and TRBJ2-7; TRBD1 matches 7 bases. CDR3 size: 15 residues. J lost 1 base, V lost 5 bases, and 8 bases had no gene match. Germline CDR1 is SEHNR and CDR2 is FQNEAQ (reference sequence).

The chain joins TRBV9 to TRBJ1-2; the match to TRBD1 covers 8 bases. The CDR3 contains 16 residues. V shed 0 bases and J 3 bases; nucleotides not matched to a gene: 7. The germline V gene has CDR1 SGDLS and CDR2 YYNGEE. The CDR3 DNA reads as TGTGCCAGCAGCGTAGCCTGGACAGGGTCGGACTATGGCTACACCTTC. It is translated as CASSVAWTGSDYGYTF.

The CDR3 sequence is CASSRRGRGETQYF. The CDR3 region has the DNA TGCGCCAGCAGCCGCCGGGGTCGTGGAGAGACCCAGTACTTC. The V call is TRBV4-3, the J call TRBJ2-5; D possibly corresponds to TRBD2 (5 bases). V was clipped by 4 bases and J by 4 bases, with 13 bases between them. The CDR3 loop spans 14 amino acids. Germline assignment: CDR1 LGHNA and CDR2 YSLEER.

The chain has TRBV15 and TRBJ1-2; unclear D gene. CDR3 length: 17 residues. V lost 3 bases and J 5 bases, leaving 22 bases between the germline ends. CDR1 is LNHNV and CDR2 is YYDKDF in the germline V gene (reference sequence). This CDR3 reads CATSSNKGLGSYYGYTF. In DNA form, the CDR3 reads TGTGCCACCAGCAGCAATAAGGGCCTCGGGAGCTATTATGGCTACACCTTC.